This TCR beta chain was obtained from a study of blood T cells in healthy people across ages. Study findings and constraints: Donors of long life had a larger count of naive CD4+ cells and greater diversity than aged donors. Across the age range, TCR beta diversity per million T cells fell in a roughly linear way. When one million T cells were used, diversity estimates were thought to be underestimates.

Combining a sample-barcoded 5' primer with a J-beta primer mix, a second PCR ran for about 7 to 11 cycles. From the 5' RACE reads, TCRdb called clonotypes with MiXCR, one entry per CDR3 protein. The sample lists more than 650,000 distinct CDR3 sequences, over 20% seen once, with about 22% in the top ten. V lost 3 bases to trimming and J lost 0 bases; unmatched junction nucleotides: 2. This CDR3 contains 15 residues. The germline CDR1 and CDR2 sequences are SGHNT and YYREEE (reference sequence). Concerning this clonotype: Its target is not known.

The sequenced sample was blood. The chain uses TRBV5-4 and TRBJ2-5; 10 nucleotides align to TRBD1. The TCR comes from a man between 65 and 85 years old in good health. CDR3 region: CASSYDRGHQETQYF. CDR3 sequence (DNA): TGTGCCAGCAGCTATGACAGGGGGCACCAAGAGACCCAGTACTTC. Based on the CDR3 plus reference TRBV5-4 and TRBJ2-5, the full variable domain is ETGVTQSPTHLIKTRGQQVTLRCSSQSGHNTVSWYQQALGQGPQFIFQYYREEENGRGNFPPRFSGLQFPNYSSELNVNALELDDSALYLCASSYDRGHQETQYFGPGTRLLVL.